This T cell receptor (beta chain) was found in a study of high-grade serous ovarian cancer treatment subgroups. In the study overall: On average, approximately 14,000 reads and several thousand unique TCR beta rearrangements were obtained per sample.

Germline V CDR1 and CDR2: SQVTM, ANQGSEA. CDR3 length: 13 residues. V lost 4 bases and J lost 4, with 13 bases in between. The tumor samples were collected prior to definitive surgery or chemotherapy. Assay: immunoSEQ multiplex PCR; the TCRdb copy retains only in-frame clones and omits some. The repertoire consists of about 11,000 clones, with roughly 80% occurring once and the leading ten covering 6.6%. Concerning this clone: What it binds is unknown.

Notes on the study in general: Different patients shared almost no repertoire; same-patient tumors shared about 0.095 to 0.79. CDR1 and CDR2 were left unanalyzed; analyses focused on CDR3.

The chain employs TRBV29-1 and TRBJ1-1; weak D call: TRBD1 (5 bases). Material: tumor tissue. The receptor's source is a human donor with high-grade serous ovarian cancer. CDR3 in amino acids: CSVVRGTGTEAFF. The CDR3 DNA follows: TGCAGCGTTGTCAGAGGGACGGGCACTGAAGCTTTCTTT.